This entry lists 5 T cell receptor beta chains sequenced from one sample in a study of cytomegalovirus exposure and HLA in healthy donors. PCR was performed using 60 Vbeta and 13 Jbeta primers. Using immunoSEQ multiplex PCR, the repertoire was profiled, and TCRdb retains in-frame clones only, with some absent. This table has roughly 110,000 clones, 70% to 85% appearing once. Specimen: PBMCs. The receptors stem from a woman aged 18-29 years in good health and CMV-seronegative.

V gene TRBV19 combines with J gene TRBJ1-4; tentative D call: TRBD1 (5 bases). The CDR3 extends over 14 amino acids. The V gene lost 5 bases and the J gene lost 6 bases, with 13 bases spanning the gap. CDR1 LNHDA and CDR2 SQIVND come from the germline V gene (reference sequence). CDR3 coding DNA: TGTGCCAGTAGTGCGACAGTGAAGCATGAAAAACTGTTTTTT. As protein: CASSATVKHEKLFF.

J is TRBJ1-2 and V is TRBV7-9; TRBD1 might be the D (5 bases). The ends were cut back, 5 bases at V and 4 bases at J, with 17 bases in the middle. CDR1 is SEHNR, CDR2 FQNEAQ, per germline (reference sequence). This CDR3 has 15 amino acids. The CDR3 DNA follows: TGTGCCAGCAGCCCGGGACCTGCCGGGAGCTATGGCTACACCTTC. This translates into CASSPGPAGSYGYTF.

With regard to this clone: The germline gene is not matched at one end of the junction; a read error may be the cause. The sample carries other DNA sequences with the same CDR3. This chain joins TRBV7-8 and TRBJ2-7; a weak D match, TRBD2 (5 bases). CDR1 SGHVS and CDR2 FQNEAQ come from the germline V gene. The CDR3 totals 13 residues. CDR3 nucleotides: TGTGCCAGCAGCTCACGTCCTGGAGGCGAGCAGTATTTC. Translated: CASSSRPGGEQYF.

The genes are TRBV6-4 and TRBJ2-1, with D hard to call. Trimming left V 0 bases short and J 7 bases short, with 10 bases between. The CDR3 runs to 14 residues. Germline-derived CDR1 and CDR2 are MRHNA and SNTAGT. This CDR3 is CASSDSAARNEQFF. Here the CDR3 DNA reads TGTGCCAGCAGTGACTCGGCGGCCCGGAATGAGCAGTTCTTC.

The chain joins TRBV5-6 to TRBJ1-3; D not resolved. This CDR3 is built from 14 residues. Germline loops: CDR1 SGHDT, CDR2 YYEEEE. The ends were cut back, 1 base at V and 0 bases at J, with 5 bases in the middle. CDR3 sequence: CASSLSGSGNTIYF. The CDR3 nucleotides are TGTGCCAGCAGCTTGTCAGGCTCTGGAAACACCATATATTTT.